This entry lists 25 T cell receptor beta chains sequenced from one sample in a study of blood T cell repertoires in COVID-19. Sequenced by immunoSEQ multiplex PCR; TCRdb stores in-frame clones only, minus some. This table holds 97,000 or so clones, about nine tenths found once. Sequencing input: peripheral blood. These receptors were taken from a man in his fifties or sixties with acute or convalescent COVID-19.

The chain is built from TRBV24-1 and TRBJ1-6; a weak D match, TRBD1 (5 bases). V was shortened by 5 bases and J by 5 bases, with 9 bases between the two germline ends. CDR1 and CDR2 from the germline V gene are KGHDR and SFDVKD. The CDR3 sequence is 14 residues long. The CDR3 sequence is CATSGRGNNSPLHF. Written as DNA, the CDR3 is TGTGCCACCAGTGGGAGGGGCAATAATTCACCCCTCCACTTT.

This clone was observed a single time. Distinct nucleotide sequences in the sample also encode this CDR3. The CDR3 spells CASSLDRDTEAFF. The DNA for the CDR3 is TGTGCCAGCAGCTTAGACCGGGACACTGAAGCTTTCTTT. The chain carries TRBV11-2 and TRBJ1-1, with D unresolved. The CDR3 extends over 13 amino acids. Germline V gene lookup returns CDR1 SGHAT and CDR2 FQNNGV. Trimming cost V 0 bases and J 3 bases, with 5 bases left between them.

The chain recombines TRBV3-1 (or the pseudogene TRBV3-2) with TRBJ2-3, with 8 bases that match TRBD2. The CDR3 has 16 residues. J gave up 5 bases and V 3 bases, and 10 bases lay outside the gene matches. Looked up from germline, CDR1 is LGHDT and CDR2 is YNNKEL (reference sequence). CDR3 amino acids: CASSHPGTRVVDTQYF. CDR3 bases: TGTGCCAGCAGCCATCCCGGGACTAGAGTTGTAGATACGCAGTATTTT.

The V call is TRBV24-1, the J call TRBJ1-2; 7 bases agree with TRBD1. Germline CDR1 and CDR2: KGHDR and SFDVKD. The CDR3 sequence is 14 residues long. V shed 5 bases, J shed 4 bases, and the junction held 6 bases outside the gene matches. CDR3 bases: TGTGCCACCAGTGGGAGGGGGCTTGGCTATGGCTACACCTTC. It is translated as CATSGRGLGYGYTF.

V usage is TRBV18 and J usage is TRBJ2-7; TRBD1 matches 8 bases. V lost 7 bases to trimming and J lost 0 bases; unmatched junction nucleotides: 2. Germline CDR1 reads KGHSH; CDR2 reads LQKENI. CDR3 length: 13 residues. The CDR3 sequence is CASCGQGSYEQYF. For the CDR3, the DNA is TGTGCCAGCTGTGGACAGGGCTCCTACGAGCAGTACTTC.

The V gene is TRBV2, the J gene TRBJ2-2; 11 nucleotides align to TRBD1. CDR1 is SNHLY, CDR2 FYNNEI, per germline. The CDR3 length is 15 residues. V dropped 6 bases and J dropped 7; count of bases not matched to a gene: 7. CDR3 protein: CASRIGQGAIGELFF. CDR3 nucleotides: TGTGCCAGCAGGATCGGACAGGGGGCGATCGGGGAGCTGTTTTTT.

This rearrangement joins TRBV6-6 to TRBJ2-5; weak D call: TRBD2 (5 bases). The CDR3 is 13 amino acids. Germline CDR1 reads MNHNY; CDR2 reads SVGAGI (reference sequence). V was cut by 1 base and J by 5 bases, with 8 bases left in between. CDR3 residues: CASSYYRGETQYF. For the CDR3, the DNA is TGTGCCAGCAGTTACTACCGAGGGGAGACCCAGTACTTC.

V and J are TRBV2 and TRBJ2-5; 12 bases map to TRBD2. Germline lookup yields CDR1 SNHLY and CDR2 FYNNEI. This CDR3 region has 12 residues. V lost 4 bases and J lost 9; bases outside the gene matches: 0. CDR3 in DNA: TGTGCCAGCAGTGCTAGCGGGAGGGCCCAGTACTTC. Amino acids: CASSASGRAQYF.

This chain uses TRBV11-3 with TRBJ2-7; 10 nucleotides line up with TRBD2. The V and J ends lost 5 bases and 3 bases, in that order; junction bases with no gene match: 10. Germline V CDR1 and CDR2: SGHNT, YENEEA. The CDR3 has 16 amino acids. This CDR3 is CASSPDLLAGYYEQYF. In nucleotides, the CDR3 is TGTGCCAGCAGCCCCGATTTACTAGCGGGGTACTACGAGCAGTACTTC.

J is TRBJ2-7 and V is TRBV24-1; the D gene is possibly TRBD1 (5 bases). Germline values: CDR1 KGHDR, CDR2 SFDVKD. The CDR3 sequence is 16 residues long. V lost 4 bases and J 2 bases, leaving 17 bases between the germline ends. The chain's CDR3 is CATSDLTEDSPYEQYF. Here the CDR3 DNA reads TGTGCCACCAGTGACCTGACAGAGGATTCCCCCTACGAGCAGTACTTC.

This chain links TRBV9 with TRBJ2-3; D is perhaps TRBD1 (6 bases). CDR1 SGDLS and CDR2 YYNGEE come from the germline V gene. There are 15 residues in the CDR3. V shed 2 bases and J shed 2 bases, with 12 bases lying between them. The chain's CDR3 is CASSVRGQNTDTQYF. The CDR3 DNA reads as TGTGCCAGCAGCGTTAGGGGACAAAACACAGATACGCAGTATTTT.

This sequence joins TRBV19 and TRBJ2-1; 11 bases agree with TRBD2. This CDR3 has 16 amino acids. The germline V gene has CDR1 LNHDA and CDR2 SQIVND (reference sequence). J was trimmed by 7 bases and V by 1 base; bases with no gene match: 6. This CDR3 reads CASSIVGLAGGNEQFF. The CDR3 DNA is TGTGCCAGTAGTATAGTAGGTCTAGCGGGAGGTAATGAGCAGTTCTTC.

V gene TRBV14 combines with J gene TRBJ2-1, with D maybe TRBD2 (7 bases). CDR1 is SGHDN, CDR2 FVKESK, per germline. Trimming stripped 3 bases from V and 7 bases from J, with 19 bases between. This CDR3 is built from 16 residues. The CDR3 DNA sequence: TGTGCCAGCAGCCACAATTGGGGGGGCGGTTTGAATGAGCAGTTCTTC. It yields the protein CASSHNWGGGLNEQFF.

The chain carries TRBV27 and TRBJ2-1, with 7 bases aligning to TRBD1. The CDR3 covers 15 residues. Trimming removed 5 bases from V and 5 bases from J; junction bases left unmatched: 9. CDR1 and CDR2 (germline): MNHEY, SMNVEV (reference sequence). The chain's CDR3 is CASSITATGNNEQFF. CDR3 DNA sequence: TGTGCCAGCAGTATCACCGCGACAGGGAACAATGAGCAGTTCTTC.

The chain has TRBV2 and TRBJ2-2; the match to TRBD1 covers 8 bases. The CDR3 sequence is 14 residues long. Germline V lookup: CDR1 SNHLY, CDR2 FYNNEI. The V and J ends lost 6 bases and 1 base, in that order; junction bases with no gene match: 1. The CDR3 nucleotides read TGTGCCAGCAGCGGGACAGGGAACACCGGGGAGCTGTTTTTT. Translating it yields CASSGTGNTGELFF.

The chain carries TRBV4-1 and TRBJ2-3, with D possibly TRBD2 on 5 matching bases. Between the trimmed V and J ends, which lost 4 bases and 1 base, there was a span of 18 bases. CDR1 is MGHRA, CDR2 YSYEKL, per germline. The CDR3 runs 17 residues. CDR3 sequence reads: CASSLRGADPGTDTQYF. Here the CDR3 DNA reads TGCGCCAGCAGCCTTAGAGGAGCGGATCCAGGCACAGATACGCAGTATTTT.

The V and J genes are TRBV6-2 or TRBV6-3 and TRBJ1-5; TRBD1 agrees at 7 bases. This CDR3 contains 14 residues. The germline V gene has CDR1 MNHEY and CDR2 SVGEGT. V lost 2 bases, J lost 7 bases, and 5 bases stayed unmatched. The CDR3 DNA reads TGTGCCAGCAGTTACGGGACAGAAAAACAGCCCCAGCATTTT. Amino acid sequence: CASSYGTEKQPQHF.

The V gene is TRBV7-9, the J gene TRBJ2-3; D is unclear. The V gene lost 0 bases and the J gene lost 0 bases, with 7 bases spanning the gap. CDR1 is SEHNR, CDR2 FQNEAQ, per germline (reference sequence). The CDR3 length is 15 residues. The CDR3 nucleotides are TGTGCCAGCAGCTTAGCCTCTATAAGCACAGATACGCAGTATTTT. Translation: CASSLASISTDTQYF.

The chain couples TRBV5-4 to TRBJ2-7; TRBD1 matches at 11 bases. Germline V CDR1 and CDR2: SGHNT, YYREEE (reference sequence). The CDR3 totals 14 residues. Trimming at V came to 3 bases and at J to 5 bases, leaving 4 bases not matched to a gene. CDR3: CASSWTGGVDEQYF. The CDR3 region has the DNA TGTGCCAGCAGCTGGACAGGGGGCGTCGACGAGCAGTACTTC.

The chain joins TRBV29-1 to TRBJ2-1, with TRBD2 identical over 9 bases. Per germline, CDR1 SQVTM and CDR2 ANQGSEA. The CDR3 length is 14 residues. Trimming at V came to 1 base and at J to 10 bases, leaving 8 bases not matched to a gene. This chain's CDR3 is CSVEGGRAVREQFF. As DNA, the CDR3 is TGCAGCGTTGAAGGCGGGAGGGCCGTCAGGGAGCAGTTCTTC.

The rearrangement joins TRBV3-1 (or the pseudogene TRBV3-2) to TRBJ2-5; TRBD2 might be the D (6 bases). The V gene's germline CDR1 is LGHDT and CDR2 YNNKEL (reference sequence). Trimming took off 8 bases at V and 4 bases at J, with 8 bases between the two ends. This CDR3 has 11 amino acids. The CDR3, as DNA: TGTGCCAGCGGTAGCGGAGAGACCCAGTACTTC. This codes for CASGSGETQYF.

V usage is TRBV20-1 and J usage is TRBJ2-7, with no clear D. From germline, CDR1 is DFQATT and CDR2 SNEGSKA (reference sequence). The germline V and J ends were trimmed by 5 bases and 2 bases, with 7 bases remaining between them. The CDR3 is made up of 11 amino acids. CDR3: CSAPQTYEQYF. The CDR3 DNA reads TGCAGTGCTCCCCAAACCTACGAGCAGTACTTC.

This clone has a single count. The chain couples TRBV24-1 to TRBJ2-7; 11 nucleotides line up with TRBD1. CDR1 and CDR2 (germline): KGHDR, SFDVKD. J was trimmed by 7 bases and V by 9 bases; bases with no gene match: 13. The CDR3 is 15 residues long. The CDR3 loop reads CATGVWDRGIEEQYF. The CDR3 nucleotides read TGTGCCACCGGGGTTTGGGACAGGGGGATTGAGGAGCAGTACTTC.

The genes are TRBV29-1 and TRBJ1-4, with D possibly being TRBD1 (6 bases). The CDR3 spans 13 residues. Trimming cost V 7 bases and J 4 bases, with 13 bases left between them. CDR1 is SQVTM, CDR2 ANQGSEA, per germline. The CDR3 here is CSASGTLNEKLFF. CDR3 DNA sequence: TGCAGCGCCTCCGGGACACTTAATGAAAAACTGTTTTTT.

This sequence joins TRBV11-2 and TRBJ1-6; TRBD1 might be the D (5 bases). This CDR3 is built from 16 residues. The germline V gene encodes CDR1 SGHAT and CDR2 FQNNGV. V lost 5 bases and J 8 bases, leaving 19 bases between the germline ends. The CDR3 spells CASSPIRRGGYSPLHF. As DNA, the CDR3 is TGTGCCAGCAGCCCTATTCGGCGGGGGGGGTATTCACCCCTCCACTTT.